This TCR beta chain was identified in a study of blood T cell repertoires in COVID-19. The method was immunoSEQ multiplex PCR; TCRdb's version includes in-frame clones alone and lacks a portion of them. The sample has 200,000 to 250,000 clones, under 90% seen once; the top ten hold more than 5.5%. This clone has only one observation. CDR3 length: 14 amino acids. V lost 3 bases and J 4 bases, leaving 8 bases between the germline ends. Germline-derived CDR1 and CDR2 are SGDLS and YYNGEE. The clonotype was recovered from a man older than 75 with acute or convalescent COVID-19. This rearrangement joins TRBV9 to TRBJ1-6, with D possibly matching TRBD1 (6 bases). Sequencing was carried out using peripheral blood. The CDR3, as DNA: TGTGCCAGCAGCGCGGACAGATATAATTCACCCCTCCACTTT. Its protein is CASSADRYNSPLHF.